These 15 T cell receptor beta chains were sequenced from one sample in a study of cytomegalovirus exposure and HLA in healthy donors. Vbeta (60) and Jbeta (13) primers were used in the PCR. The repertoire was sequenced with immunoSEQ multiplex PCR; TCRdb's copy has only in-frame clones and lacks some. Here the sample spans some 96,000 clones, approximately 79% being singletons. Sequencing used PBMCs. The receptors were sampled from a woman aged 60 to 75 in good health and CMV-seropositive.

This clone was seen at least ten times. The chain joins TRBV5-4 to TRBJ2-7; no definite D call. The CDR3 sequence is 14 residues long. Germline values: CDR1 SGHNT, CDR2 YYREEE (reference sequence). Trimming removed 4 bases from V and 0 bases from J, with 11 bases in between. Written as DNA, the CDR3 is TGTGCCAGCAGCCGCGCCTCAAGCTCCTACGAGCAGTACTTC. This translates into CASSRASSSYEQYF.

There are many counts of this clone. This chain's CDR3 is CASSLVMAVSYNEQFF. CDR3 sequence (DNA): TGTGCCAGCAGCTTAGTCATGGCGGTCTCCTACAATGAGCAGTTCTTC. This sequence joins TRBV7-9 and TRBJ2-1; D is ambiguous. Trimming took 1 base from V and 0 from J, leaving 10 bases between them. Germline V gene sequence: CDR1 SEHNR, CDR2 FQNEAQ (reference sequence). CDR3 length: 16 residues. Based on the CDR3 plus reference TRBV7-9 and TRBJ2-1, the full variable domain is DTGVSQNPRHKITKRGQNVTFRCDPISEHNRLYWYRQTLGQGPEFLTYFQNEAQLEKSRLLSDRFSAERPKGSFSTLEIQRTEQGDSAMYLCASSLVMAVSYNEQFFGPGTRLTVL.

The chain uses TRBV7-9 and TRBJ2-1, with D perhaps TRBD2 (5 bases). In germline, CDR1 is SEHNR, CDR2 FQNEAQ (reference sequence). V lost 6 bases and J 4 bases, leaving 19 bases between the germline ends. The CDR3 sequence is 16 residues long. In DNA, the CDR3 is TGTGCCAGCAGAAGGATGTCGGAGGACTTTTACAATGAGCAGTTCTTC. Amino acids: CASRRMSEDFYNEQFF.

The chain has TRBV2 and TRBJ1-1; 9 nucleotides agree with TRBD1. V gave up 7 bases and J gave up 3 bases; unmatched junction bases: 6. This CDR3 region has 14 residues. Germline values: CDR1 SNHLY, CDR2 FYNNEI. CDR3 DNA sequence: TGTGCCAGCAATTTCCGGACAGGGGACACTGAAGCTTTCTTT. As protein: CASNFRTGDTEAFF.

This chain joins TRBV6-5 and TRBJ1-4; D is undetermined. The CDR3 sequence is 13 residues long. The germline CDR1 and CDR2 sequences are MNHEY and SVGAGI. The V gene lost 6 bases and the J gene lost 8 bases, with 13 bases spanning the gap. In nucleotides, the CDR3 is TGTGCCAGCAGATCCTGGGCCAGGGAAAAACTGTTTTTT. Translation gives CASRSWAREKLFF.

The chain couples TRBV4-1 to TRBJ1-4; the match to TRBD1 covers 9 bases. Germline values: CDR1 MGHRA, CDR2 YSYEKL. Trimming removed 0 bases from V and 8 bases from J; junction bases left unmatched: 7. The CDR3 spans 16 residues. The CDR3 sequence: CASSQDRTTGGEKLFF. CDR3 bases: TGCGCCAGCAGCCAAGATCGGACGACAGGGGGGGAAAAACTGTTTTTT.

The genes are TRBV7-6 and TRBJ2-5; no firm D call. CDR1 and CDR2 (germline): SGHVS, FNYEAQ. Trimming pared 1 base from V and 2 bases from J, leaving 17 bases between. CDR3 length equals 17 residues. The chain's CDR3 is CASSLGRGMRIQETQYF. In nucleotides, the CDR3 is TGTGCCAGCAGCTTAGGCCGAGGTATGAGGATACAAGAGACCCAGTACTTC.

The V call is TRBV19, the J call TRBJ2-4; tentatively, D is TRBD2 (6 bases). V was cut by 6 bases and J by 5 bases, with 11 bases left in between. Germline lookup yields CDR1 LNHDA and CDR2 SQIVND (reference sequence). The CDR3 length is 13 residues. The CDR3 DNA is TGTGCCAGTAGCCGACTAGGGGAAAACATTCAGTACTTC. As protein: CASSRLGENIQYF.

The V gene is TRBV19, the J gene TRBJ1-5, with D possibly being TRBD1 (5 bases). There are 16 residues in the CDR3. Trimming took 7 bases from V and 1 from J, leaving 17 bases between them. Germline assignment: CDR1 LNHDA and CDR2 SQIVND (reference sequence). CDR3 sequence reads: CASNRSPRGSNQPQHF. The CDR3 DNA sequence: TGTGCCAGTAACAGGAGTCCCCGGGGGAGCAATCAGCCCCAGCATTTT.

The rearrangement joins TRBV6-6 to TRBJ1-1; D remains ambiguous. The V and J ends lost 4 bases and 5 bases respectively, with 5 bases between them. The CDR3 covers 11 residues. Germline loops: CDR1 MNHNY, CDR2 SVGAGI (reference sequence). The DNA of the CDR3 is TGTGCCAGCAGTTTCAGTACTGAAGCTTTCTTT. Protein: CASSFSTEAFF.

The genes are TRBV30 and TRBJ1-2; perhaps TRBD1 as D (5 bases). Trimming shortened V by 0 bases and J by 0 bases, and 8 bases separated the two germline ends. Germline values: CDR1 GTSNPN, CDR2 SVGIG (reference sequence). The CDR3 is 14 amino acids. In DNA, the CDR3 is TGTGCCTGGAGTGTACTGACAGCTAACTATGGCTACACCTTC. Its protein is CAWSVLTANYGYTF.

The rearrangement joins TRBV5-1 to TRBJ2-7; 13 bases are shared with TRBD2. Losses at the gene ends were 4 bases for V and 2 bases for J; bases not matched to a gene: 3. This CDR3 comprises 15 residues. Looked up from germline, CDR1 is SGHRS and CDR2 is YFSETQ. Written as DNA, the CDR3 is TGCGCCAGCAGCACGGGACTAGCGGGGACCTACGAGCAGTACTTC. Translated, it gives CASSTGLAGTYEQYF.

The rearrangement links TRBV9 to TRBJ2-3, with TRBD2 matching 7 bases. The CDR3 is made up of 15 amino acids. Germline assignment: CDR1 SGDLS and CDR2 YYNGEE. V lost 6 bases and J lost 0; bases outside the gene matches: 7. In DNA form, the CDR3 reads TGTGCCAGCACCAAGAGCGGGACCAGCACAGATACGCAGTATTTT. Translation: CASTKSGTSTDTQYF.

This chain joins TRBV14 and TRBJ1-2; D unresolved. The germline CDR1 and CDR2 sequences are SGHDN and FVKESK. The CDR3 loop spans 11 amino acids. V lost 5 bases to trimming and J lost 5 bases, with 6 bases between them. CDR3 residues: CASSSEYGYTF. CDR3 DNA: TGTGCCAGCAGCTCTGAGTATGGCTACACCTTC. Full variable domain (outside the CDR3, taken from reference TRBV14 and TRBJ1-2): EAGVTQFPSHSVIEKGQTVTLRCDPISGHDNLYWYRRVMGKEIKFLLHFVKESKQDESGMPNNRFLAERTGGTYSTLKVQPAELEDSGVYFCASSSEYGYTFGSGTRLTVV.

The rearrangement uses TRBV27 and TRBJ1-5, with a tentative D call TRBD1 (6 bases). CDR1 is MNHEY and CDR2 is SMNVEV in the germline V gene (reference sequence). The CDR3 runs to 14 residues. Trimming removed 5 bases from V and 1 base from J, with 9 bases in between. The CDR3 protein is CASSTTGSNQPQHF. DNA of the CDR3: TGTGCCAGCAGTACGACAGGAAGCAATCAGCCCCAGCATTTT.